The present T cell receptor (beta chain) was sequenced within a study of T cells in Graves' hyperthyroidism and ophthalmopathy (dated by TCRdb to about 2019). For the study in its entirety: Peripheral blood was collected at initial diagnosis, before any treatment. To identify distinguishing TCR V-J signatures, a discovery cohort of about 95 patients was used, comprising fewer than 45 with Graves' ophthalmopathy and around 57 with stable Graves' hyperthyroidism. Whether ophthalmopathy could be predicted prospectively was tested in an independent validation cohort made up of roughly 20 hyperthyroidism patients plus 17 patients who later progressed to ophthalmopathy. For training and testing, the 100 or so patients in the discovery cohort were randomly divided in a 7:3 ratio. The study also compared thyroid tissue and blood T-cell repertoires from a handful of Graves' hyperthyroidism patients. Following sampling, methimazole starting at 30 mg daily was given to hyperthyroidism patients, and high-dose intravenous methylprednisolone was given to ophthalmopathy patients. According to the paper, TCR Vbeta CDR3 sequencing was carried out on more than 120 peripheral blood samples, which came from over 40 ophthalmopathy, some 73 hyperthyroidism and about 17 progressor patients. Results and caveats for the whole study, not just this receptor: Ophthalmopathy was separated from stable hyperthyroidism by a 13 V-J signature model, with just over 85% sensitivity and about 81% specificity obtained in cross-validation and 80%/75% obtained in testing. Blood samples also contained most of the expanded thyroid clonotypes (frequency above 0.001), which suggests that blood repertoires may reflect thyroid immune responses. During validation, the model predicted progression to ophthalmopathy a median of around six months ahead of onset, with around 71% sensitivity and 72.22% specificity. Sample size was not statistically predetermined, and investigators were not blinded to group allocation.

A patient counted as having stable Graves' hyperthyroidism if no progression to ophthalmopathy occurred over 18 months of follow-up. Hyperthyroidism patients were newly diagnosed, with disease duration under 2 months, and aged 18 to 65 years. Patients with uncontrolled infections, other autoimmune diseases, pregnancy or lactation were excluded. Clinical symptoms, serum thyroxine and TRAb, thyroid ultrasound, and orbital computed tomography formed the basis for the diagnoses. PBMCs were isolated from around 10 ml of fresh peripheral blood by Ficoll-Paque density gradient centrifugation. Total RNA was extracted using Trizol reagent, and RNA quality was assessed on an Agilent 2100 Bioanalyzer. This clonotype was picked up a small number of times. The antigen it recognizes is unknown. Base qualities are not provided; no much larger clone lies one nucleotide away. Taken from cysteine to phenylalanine, the CDR3 has 14 residues. Only the CDR3 region is kept as DNA, spanning 42 bases read in frame from base 1. Unmatched junction bases come to 6, with V trimmed by 3 bases and J by 6 bases. CDR1 DFQATT and CDR2 SNEGSKA are derived from the germline V gene (reference sequence).

The TCR beta CDR3 regions were amplified from RNA transcripts. For the first round of RT-PCR on the TCR CDR3, the HTBI primer set was used together with the Qiagen OneStep RT-PCR kit. Libraries were constructed in a second round of multiplex PCR, after which size selection and purification were performed. Sequencing of the libraries was done on an Illumina HiSeq2000 using paired-end 100 bp reads. In the original analysis: Raw data were processed with SOAPnuke, discarding reads with adapters, uncalled bases, mean Phred below 15, or no exact constant-primer or identifier match. High-quality paired reads were merged with COPE v1.2.5, and unique nucleotide sequences were defined as clonotypes. Clonotypes were aligned to IMGT TRBV, TRBD and TRBJ reference segments using MiTCR v1.1. The analysis was restricted to V-J combinations with a frequency above 0.0001, which together covered just over 98% of the repertoires. The TCS score was defined as the ratio of F50 (clonal expansion) to E x V (chaos), calculated using BLOSUM62-based TCRdist between CDR3 peptides within each V-J. Welch's t-statistics and random forest reduced some 510 V-J features to 13, which were used in a naive Bayes classifier (R e1071). TCRdb cleaned the public reads at Q25 with fastp, built clones with MiXCR and kept in-frame beta chains. Rows with one shared CDR3 protein collapse into an entry with the most common genes and DNA. The V and J calls shown here were made by TCRdb, not taken from the authors' results. The sample records about 480,000 distinct CDR3 sequences, 13% to 15% of which are singletons. Of the sample, around 17% is held by the ten largest clones.

The receptor was isolated from a woman aged 18-29 years with Graves' hyperthyroidism. What was sequenced was blood. The V and J segments used are TRBV20-1 and TRBJ1-4, and TRBD1 matches 8 of the central bases. The DNA sequence is given as TGCAGTGCTAGGGCCGGGACAGGTCATGAAAAACTGTTTTTT. This encodes CSARAGTGHEKLFF.